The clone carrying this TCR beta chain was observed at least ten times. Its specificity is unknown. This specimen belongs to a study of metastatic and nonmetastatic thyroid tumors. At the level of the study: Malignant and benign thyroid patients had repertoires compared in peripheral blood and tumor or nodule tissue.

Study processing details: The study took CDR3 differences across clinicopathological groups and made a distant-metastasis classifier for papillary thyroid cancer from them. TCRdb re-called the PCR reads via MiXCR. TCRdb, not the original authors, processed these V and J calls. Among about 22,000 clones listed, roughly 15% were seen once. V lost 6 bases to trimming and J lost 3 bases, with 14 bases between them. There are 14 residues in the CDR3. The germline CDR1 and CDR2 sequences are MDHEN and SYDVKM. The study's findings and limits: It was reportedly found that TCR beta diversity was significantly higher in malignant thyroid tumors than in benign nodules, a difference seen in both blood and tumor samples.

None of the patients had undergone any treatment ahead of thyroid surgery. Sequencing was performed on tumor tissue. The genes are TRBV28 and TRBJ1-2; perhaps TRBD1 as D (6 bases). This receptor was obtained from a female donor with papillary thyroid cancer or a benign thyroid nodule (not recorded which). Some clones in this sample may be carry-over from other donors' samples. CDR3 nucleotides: TGTGCCAGCAGCAGGGGCGACAGAGACTATGGCTACACCTTC. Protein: CASSRGDRDYGYTF.